This section outlines one T cell receptor (beta chain) sequence together with its context. Its antigen is unidentified. These data come from a study of T cell repertoires in cytomegalovirus infection. MiXCR was run by TCRdb on the reads, yielding one entry per CDR3 protein. The data show about 55,000 distinct CDR3 sequences, over 15% seen once. Germline CDR1 SGHAT, CDR2 FQDESV (reference sequence). V was shortened by 6 bases and J by 8 bases, with 16 bases between the two germline ends. The CDR3 length is 14 residues. The study, taken as a whole, reports: Public TCR beta family frequency separated CMV-and-HLA carriers, including in an independent cohort.

The sequencing used CD8+ T cells from cultured PBMCs, collected from culture after CMV antigen stimulation. This receptor was taken from a human donor in good health (CMV status not recorded). Some clones in this sample may be carry-over from other donors' samples. The J gene is TRBJ1-4, the V gene TRBV11-1; a possible D gene is TRBD1 (6 bases). The CDR3 reads CASRCTGAREKLFF. DNA for the CDR3: TGTGCCAGCAGGTGTACGGGGGCTCGAGAAAAACTGTTTTTT.